This T cell receptor beta chain was obtained from a study of shared clonotypes between healthy human individuals. The wider study: Sampling drew on donors who were a couple of women and a few men aged 18 to 49.

Some clones are missing from TCRdb's copy, which holds only in-frame ones; the method was immunoSEQ multiplex PCR. This sample has 1,500,000 or so clones, with around 98.5% found just once. Per germline, CDR1 MGHDK and CDR2 SYGVNS. The ends were cut back, 3 bases at V and 1 base at J, with 9 bases in the middle. There are 14 residues in the CDR3. The receptor was isolated from a man in his thirties or forties in good health. Sample: naive CD4+ T cells sorted from blood. Documented subset: CD45RA+ positively selected. The rearrangement uses TRBV25-1 and TRBJ1-1; D gene uncertain. The CDR3 here is CASSDRQANTEAFF. Written as DNA, the CDR3 is TGTGCCAGCAGTGACAGGCAGGCGAACACTGAAGCTTTCTTT.